The next 11 T cell receptor beta chains were all read from a single sample in a study of cytomegalovirus exposure and HLA in healthy donors. Here immunoSEQ multiplex PCR was the method, and the copy in TCRdb shows in-frame clones only, minus some. The sample lists some 250,000 clones; around 90% were seen once. Sample: PBMCs. These receptors all stem from a woman between 18 and 29 years old in good health and CMV-seronegative.

The chain is built from TRBV27 and TRBJ2-3; 7 bases match TRBD2. Germline CDR1 and CDR2: MNHEY and SMNVEV (reference sequence). J was trimmed by 5 bases and V by 6 bases; bases with no gene match: 11. The CDR3 is 15 residues long. In DNA, the CDR3 is TGTGCCAGCAGGTCGGGGGGAGGGGAGGAAGATACGCAGTATTTT. Its protein product is CASRSGGGEEDTQYF.

This clone was picked up one time. The chain recombines TRBV5-1 with TRBJ1-1; possibly TRBD1 for D (6 bases). This CDR3 is 15 amino acids long. V shed 1 base and J shed 0 bases, with 10 bases lying between them. The V gene's germline CDR1 is SGHRS and CDR2 YFSETQ. The CDR3 nucleotides read TGCGCCAGCAGCTTGAGGGCAGGGGTGAACACTGAAGCTTTCTTT. Protein product: CASSLRAGVNTEAFF.

This sequence joins TRBV4-1 and TRBJ1-4; D uncertain. CDR1 and CDR2 from the germline V gene are MGHRA and YSYEKL. Trimming removed 3 bases from V and 7 bases from J, with 15 bases in between. This CDR3 is 15 amino acids long. Written as DNA, the CDR3 is TGCGCCAGCAGCCAGAACGGAGTAGGCAGTGAAAAACTGTTTTTT. This codes for CASSQNGVGSEKLFF.

The chain couples TRBV6-6 to TRBJ2-7; 8 bases agree with TRBD1. V shed 4 bases and J 6 bases; nucleotides not matched to a gene: 5. Germline lookup yields CDR1 MNHNY and CDR2 SVGAGI (reference sequence). The CDR3 is 13 residues long. CDR3 nucleotides: TGTGCCAGCAGTTTGGACAGGGCCAGCGAGCAGTACGTC. This encodes CASSLDRASEQYV.

J is TRBJ1-1 and V is TRBV2, with 7 bases matching TRBD1. Per germline, CDR1 SNHLY and CDR2 FYNNEI. J lost 3 bases, V lost 4 bases, and 11 bases had no gene match. The CDR3 is 16 residues long. The CDR3 spells CASSVLDRVVDTEAFF. For the CDR3, the DNA is TGTGCCAGCAGTGTTCTCGACAGGGTGGTCGACACTGAAGCTTTCTTT.

V and J are TRBV18 and TRBJ1-2, with D perhaps TRBD1 (5 bases). V dropped 0 bases and J dropped 4 bases, with 15 bases sitting between them. CDR3 length equals 16 residues. CDR1 is KGHSH, CDR2 LQKENI, per germline. The CDR3 here is CASSPPGGRFGYGYTF. CDR3 DNA: TGTGCCAGCTCACCACCGGGGGGTCGTTTCGGCTATGGCTACACCTTC.

This chain uses TRBV7-6 with TRBJ2-5, with TRBD2 matching 10 bases. Germline V gene lookup returns CDR1 SGHVS and CDR2 FNYEAQ. CDR3 size: 15 residues. Germline trimming cut 4 bases from V and 1 base from J; bases unmatched to any gene: 3. CDR3 bases: TGTGCCAGCAGCTATATAGCGGGGGGCCAAGAGACCCAGTACTTC. It is translated as CASSYIAGGQETQYF.

Comment on this clone: The junction shows a germline mismatch at one end, possibly a read error. The genes are TRBV28 and TRBJ1-2, with 9 bases lining up with TRBD1. The CDR3 extends over 13 amino acids. The germline CDR1 and CDR2 sequences are MDHEN and SYDVKM. CDR3 DNA sequence: TGTGCCAGCAGCGTGGGACAGGGCTATGACTACACCTTC. It specifies CASSVGQGYDYTF.

The rearrangement uses TRBV19 and TRBJ1-4; 12 nucleotides match TRBD1. There are 15 residues in the CDR3. J lost 3 bases, V lost 7 bases, and 3 bases had no gene match. Germline CDR1 is LNHDA and CDR2 is SQIVND (reference sequence). CDR3 sequence (DNA): TGTGCCAGTACGGGACAGGGGGCAGCTAATGAAAAACTGTTTTTT. Translating it yields CASTGQGAANEKLFF.

The J gene is TRBJ2-7, the V gene TRBV29-1, with 9 bases identical to TRBD1. Unmatched junction bases numbered 9, after V lost 8 bases and J lost 4 bases. CDR3 length equals 13 residues. Germline V gene lookup returns CDR1 SQVTM and CDR2 ANQGSEA. This chain's CDR3 is CSFTGQGWYEQYF. In nucleotides, the CDR3 is TGCAGCTTTACCGGACAGGGGTGGTACGAGCAGTACTTC.

CDR3 nucleotide sequence: TGTGCCAGCAGCTTGGGGAGCTCCTATAATTCACCCCTCCACTTT. As protein: CASSLGSSYNSPLHF. V is TRBV5-6 and J is TRBJ1-6; no definite D call. Trimming stripped 0 bases from V and 0 bases from J, with 4 bases between. Germline V gives CDR1 SGHDT, CDR2 YYEEEE. The length of the CDR3 is 15 residues.